The next 31 T cell receptor beta chains were all read from a single sample in a study of STAT5B mutations in CD4+ large granular lymphocyte leukemia. Here immunoSEQ multiplex PCR was the method, and the copy in TCRdb shows in-frame clones only, minus some. This table holds approximately 32,000 clones, 88% found once. Sequencing was performed on CD4+ T cells from blood buffy coats. The receptor source for this set is a human donor in good health.

This clone was picked up a small number of times. The chain employs TRBV10-3 and TRBJ1-1; 9 bases map to TRBD1. With 6 bases clipped from V and 0 bases from J, the junction kept 2 bases outside the gene matches. This CDR3 is 14 amino acids long. CDR1 is ENHRY, CDR2 SYGVKD, per germline. The CDR3, as DNA: TGTGCCATCAGGAACAGGGGGCTGAACACTGAAGCTTTCTTT. It yields the protein CAIRNRGLNTEAFF.

This chain connects TRBV9 to TRBJ1-4; TRBD1 matches at 7 bases. Trimming at V came to 4 bases and at J to 4 bases, leaving 7 bases not matched to a gene. This CDR3 spans 15 amino acids. Germline V gives CDR1 SGDLS, CDR2 YYNGEE. CDR3 in amino acids: CASSPRTGLNEKLFF. As DNA, the CDR3 is TGTGCCAGCAGCCCGCGGACAGGCCTTAATGAAAAACTGTTTTTT.

The rearrangement joins TRBV7-2 to TRBJ2-2, with D possibly TRBD2 on 7 matching bases. CDR1 and CDR2 (germline): SGHTA, FQGNSA. This CDR3 is 13 amino acids long. V was trimmed by 1 base and J by 11 bases, leaving 11 bases between them. The CDR3 region has the DNA TGTGCCAGCAGCTTAGGAAGGGGGGGAGAGCTGTTTTTT. Its translation: CASSLGRGGELFF.

The rearrangement uses TRBV6-1 and TRBJ2-1, with D possibly matching TRBD1 (5 bases). V shed 7 bases and J shed 3 bases, with 13 bases lying between them. Germline CDR1 and CDR2: MNHNS and SASEGT. The CDR3 runs 14 residues. The CDR3 DNA is TGTGCCAGCACTTCAGGGCAGGGCTACAATGAGCAGTTCTTC. Translated: CASTSGQGYNEQFF.

The chain couples TRBV5-1 to TRBJ2-3; D may correspond to TRBD1 or TRBD2 (5 bases each). V was clipped by 2 bases and J by 1 base, with 8 bases between them. This CDR3 region has 14 residues. CDR1 and CDR2 (germline): SGHRS, YFSETQ. The CDR3, as DNA: TGCGCCAGCAGCTTCCAGGGACGCACAGATACGCAGTATTTT. Translation: CASSFQGRTDTQYF.

This chain joins TRBV25-1 and TRBJ2-7, with D tentatively TRBD1 (6 bases). The CDR3 runs 11 residues. Trimming shortened V by 6 bases and J by 4 bases, and 7 bases separated the two germline ends. Germline CDR1 is MGHDK and CDR2 is SYGVNS. CDR3 DNA sequence: TGTGCCAGCAGCAGGGGATACGAGCAGTACTTC. It codes for CASSRGYEQYF.

V gene TRBV11-2 combines with J gene TRBJ2-6; TRBD1 agrees at 7 bases. The CDR3 runs to 17 residues. The trim removed 0 bases at V and 6 bases at J, leaving 8 bases unmatched. Germline-derived CDR1 and CDR2 are SGHAT and FQNNGV. The CDR3 reads CASSLDFKGALANVLTF. CDR3 DNA: TGTGCCAGCAGCTTAGACTTTAAGGGGGCCTTGGCCAACGTCCTGACTTTC. The variable domain in full, with the rest retrieved from reference TRBV11-2 and TRBJ2-6, is EAGVAQSPRYKIIEKRQSVAFWCNPISGHATLYWYQQILGQGPKLLIQFQNNGVVDDSQLPKDRFSAERLKGVDSTLKIQPAKLEDSAVYLCASSLDFKGALANVLTFGAGSRLTVL.

This clone was found once. The chain has TRBV4-3 and TRBJ1-2; TRBD1 agrees at 7 bases. The CDR3 length is 18 residues. V lost 0 bases, J lost 4 bases, and 14 bases stayed unmatched. Per germline, CDR1 LGHNA and CDR2 YSLEER. DNA for the CDR3: TGCGCCAGCAGCCAAGAGTGGACACGGACAGGAACCTCCTATGGCTACACCTTC. It specifies CASSQEWTRTGTSYGYTF.

This sequence joins TRBV4-1 and TRBJ2-2; D not certain. CDR1 is MGHRA, CDR2 YSYEKL, per germline. The CDR3 runs 15 residues. V was clipped by 3 bases and J by 4 bases, with 12 bases between them. The DNA of the CDR3 is TGCGCCAGCAGCCACCCCTGGGGATCCACCGGGGAGCTGTTTTTT. Translating it yields CASSHPWGSTGELFF.

This chain uses TRBV9 with TRBJ1-4, with 7 positions matching TRBD1. From germline, CDR1 is SGDLS and CDR2 YYNGEE. The CDR3 consists of 14 residues. The trim removed 2 bases at V and 6 bases at J, leaving 4 bases unmatched. CDR3 in DNA: TGTGCCAGCAGCGTTAGGGGGCGGGATGAAAAACTGTTTTTT. It encodes CASSVRGRDEKLFF.

V and J are TRBV10-1 and TRBJ1-3, with D maybe TRBD1 (5 bases). This CDR3 is built from 16 residues. Germline V lookup: CDR1 WNHNN, CDR2 SYGVQD (reference sequence). Trimming pared 0 bases from V and 1 base from J, leaving 10 bases between. The CDR3 DNA sequence: TGCGCCAGCAGTGAGTCCGCCGGGGGATCTGGAAACACCATATATTTT. Amino acid sequence: CASSESAGGSGNTIYF.

This chain uses TRBV6-6 with TRBJ1-5; unclear D gene. The V end was cut by 6 bases, the J end by 4 bases, with 7 bases between. In germline, CDR1 is MNHNY, CDR2 SVGAGI (reference sequence). The CDR3 spans 12 residues. CDR3 coding DNA: TGTGCCAGCAGCGGACCGAATCAGCCCCAGCATTTT. This gives the protein CASSGPNQPQHF.

V usage is TRBV2 and J usage is TRBJ2-2; D remains ambiguous. Trimming removed 8 bases at V and 3 bases at J, with 4 bases between. From germline, CDR1 is SNHLY and CDR2 FYNNEI. The CDR3 covers 11 residues. In DNA, the CDR3 is TGTGCCAGCGCTTACACCGGGGAGCTGTTTTTT. It specifies CASAYTGELFF.

The chain links TRBV7-2 to TRBJ2-3; D gene uncertain. V was trimmed by 4 bases and J by 4 bases, leaving 0 bases between them. This CDR3 region has 10 residues. Germline assignment: CDR1 SGHTA and CDR2 FQGNSA. CDR3 DNA sequence: TGTGCCAGCAGCTCAGATACGCAGTATTTT. Amino acids: CASSSDTQYF.

The chain links TRBV5-5 to TRBJ2-4; TRBD2 matches 10 bases. V lost 4 bases to trimming and J lost 5 bases; unmatched junction nucleotides: 9. This CDR3 spans 16 amino acids. The V gene's germline CDR1 is SGHKS and CDR2 YYEKEE (reference sequence). The CDR3 loop is CASSEGLAGGQNIQYF. The CDR3 DNA sequence: TGTGCCAGCAGCGAGGGATTAGCGGGAGGCCAAAACATTCAGTACTTC.

The chain joins TRBV5-1 to TRBJ1-1; D gene uncertain. The ends were cut back, 3 bases at V and 1 base at J, with 13 bases in the middle. The CDR3 totals 15 residues. Germline V CDR1 and CDR2: SGHRS, YFSETQ. In DNA form, the CDR3 reads TGCGCCAGCAGCTCCGCAGGCTCTTGGAACACTGAAGCTTTCTTT. Translating gives CASSSAGSWNTEAFF. Full variable domain (missing parts from reference TRBV5-1 and TRBJ1-1): KAGVTQTPRYLIKTRGQQVTLSCSPISGHRSVSWYQQTPGQGLQFLFEYFSETQRNKGNFPGRFSGRQFSNSRSEMNVSTLELGDSALYLCASSSAGSWNTEAFFGQGTRLTVV.

The V gene is TRBV7-6, the J gene TRBJ2-5; D not resolved. V gave up 5 bases and J gave up 1 base, with 17 bases separating them. Germline V CDR1 and CDR2: SGHVS, FNYEAQ. CDR3 length: 16 residues. The CDR3 reads CASSNPAWAPQETQYF. DNA for the CDR3: TGTGCCAGCAGCAACCCAGCTTGGGCCCCCCAAGAGACCCAGTACTTC.

The rearrangement joins TRBV29-1 to TRBJ2-7; TRBD2 matches 12 bases. Trimming took 7 bases from V and 1 from J; bases not matched to a gene: 5. Germline V gene lookup returns CDR1 SQVTM and CDR2 ANQGSEA. The length of the CDR3 is 14 residues. CDR3 in amino acids: CSGSGTSGSYEQYF. CDR3 sequence (DNA): TGCAGCGGGTCCGGGACTAGCGGGTCCTACGAGCAGTACTTC.

V usage is TRBV6-5 and J usage is TRBJ1-2; TRBD1 might be the D (5 bases). The V gene's germline CDR1 is MNHEY and CDR2 SVGAGI. Trimming shortened V by 7 bases and J by 2 bases, and 17 bases separated the two germline ends. The CDR3 is 15 amino acids. CDR3 loop: CASTNRPRGNYGYTF. The CDR3 DNA reads TGTGCCAGCACCAACCGGCCCCGGGGGAACTATGGCTACACCTTC.

This clone was detected once. The rearrangement joins TRBV18 to TRBJ2-1; D uncertain. V was trimmed by 2 bases and J by 5 bases, leaving 7 bases between them. CDR3 size: 13 residues. In germline, CDR1 is KGHSH, CDR2 LQKENI. The CDR3 reads CASSPSPNNEQFF. The CDR3 DNA reads TGTGCCAGCTCACCATCACCCAACAATGAGCAGTTCTTC.

This chain connects TRBV4-3 to TRBJ2-6; perhaps TRBD1 as D (6 bases). The CDR3 contains 15 residues. Looked up from germline, CDR1 is LGHNA and CDR2 is YSLEER. With 3 bases removed from V and 7 bases from J, the gap between germline ends came to 13 bases. CDR3 amino acids: CASSHTGTRANVLTF. The CDR3 DNA reads TGCGCCAGCAGCCATACAGGGACGAGAGCCAACGTCCTGACTTTC.

V usage is TRBV5-4 and J usage is TRBJ2-3, with TRBD2 identical over 8 bases. CDR1 SGHNT and CDR2 YYREEE come from the germline V gene (reference sequence). The V segment lost 0 bases and the J segment 5 bases; nucleotides outside the gene matches: 5. The CDR3 loop spans 15 amino acids. The CDR3: CASSLEGGRIDTQYF. For the CDR3, the DNA is TGTGCCAGCAGCTTGGAAGGCGGGAGGATAGATACGCAGTATTTT.

The chain is built from TRBV21-1 and TRBJ2-1; the table's D call, TRBD2, has no DNA check behind it. TRBV21-1 is labeled a pseudogene. The CDR3 sequence is 14 residues long. DNA for the CDR3: TGTGCCAGCAGCAAAATGTTCGGGGACAATGAGCAGTTCTTC. Its protein is CASSKMFGDNEQFF.

This clone came up a few times. The chain has TRBV14 and TRBJ2-4; 7 bases are shared with TRBD1. Germline trimming cut 2 bases from V and 6 bases from J; bases unmatched to any gene: 4. Looked up from germline, CDR1 is SGHDN and CDR2 is FVKESK. The CDR3 covers 14 residues. CDR3 nucleotides: TGTGCCAGCAGCCAACCCGGGACAGTAAACATTCAGTACTTC. It codes for CASSQPGTVNIQYF.

The chain is built from TRBV5-1 and TRBJ1-1, with no clear D. The CDR3 sequence is 13 residues long. Trimming left V 5 bases short and J 6 bases short, with 14 bases between. Germline assignment: CDR1 SGHRS and CDR2 YFSETQ. The CDR3 loop reads CASRVSGVAEAFF. The CDR3 coding sequence is TGCGCCAGCAGGGTTTCCGGGGTGGCTGAAGCTTTCTTT.

The CDR3: CASSFGTGRRHGYTF. In nucleotides, the CDR3 is TGTGCCAGCAGTTTCGGGACAGGGAGGAGGCATGGCTACACCTTC. The rearrangement links TRBV6-6 to TRBJ1-2; 9 bases are a match to TRBD1. V shed 4 bases and J 6 bases; nucleotides not matched to a gene: 9. Germline values: CDR1 MNHNY, CDR2 SVGAGI (reference sequence). The CDR3 has 15 residues.

The chain joins TRBV9 to TRBJ2-7; unclear D gene. Trimming removed 0 bases from V and 0 bases from J, with 10 bases in between. Germline CDR1 is SGDLS and CDR2 is YYNGEE. The CDR3 is made up of 15 amino acids. The CDR3 here is CASSVVAETSYEQYF. As DNA, the CDR3 is TGTGCCAGCAGCGTAGTGGCGGAGACCTCCTACGAGCAGTACTTC.

The V gene is TRBV16, the J gene TRBJ2-1; no clear D gene. The CDR3 is made up of 13 amino acids. Trimming removed 0 bases at V and 8 bases at J, with 8 bases between. Germline V gene lookup returns CDR1 KGHSY and CDR2 FQNENV. For the CDR3, the DNA is TGTGCCAGCAGCCAATCGGGTGGATATGAGCAGTTCTTC. It is translated as CASSQSGGYEQFF. The variable domain in full, with the rest retrieved from reference TRBV16 and TRBJ2-1, is GEEVAQTPKHLVRGEGQKAKLYCAPIKGHSYVFWYQQVLKNEFKFLISFQNENVFDETGMPKERFSAKCLPNSPCSLEIQATKLEDSAVYFCASSQSGGYEQFFGPGTRLTVL.

The chain couples TRBV10-3 to TRBJ2-3, with TRBD1 matching over 7 bases. The CDR3 sequence is 15 residues long. The germline V gene encodes CDR1 ENHRY and CDR2 SYGVKD. J was trimmed by 2 bases and V by 9 bases; bases with no gene match: 11. The CDR3 sequence: CAMSRTGDNTDTQYF. In DNA form, the CDR3 reads TGTGCCATGAGTCGGACAGGCGACAACACAGATACGCAGTATTTT.

In this sample, this clone turned up once. This chain uses TRBV5-1 with TRBJ2-1; D ambiguous. Trimming cost V 3 bases and J 12 bases, with 19 bases left between them. Germline loops: CDR1 SGHRS, CDR2 YFSETQ. The length of the CDR3 is 14 residues. CDR3 in DNA: TGCGCCAGCAGCTCCAAATTGATGACAAGGACGCAGTTCTTC. This codes for CASSSKLMTRTQFF.

The CDR3 sequence: CASSNDGPPNSPLHF. CDR3 in DNA: TGTGCCAGCAGCAACGACGGTCCCCCCAATTCACCCCTCCACTTT. This chain connects TRBV7-2 to TRBJ1-6; no reliable D call. The V and J ends lost 5 bases and 7 bases respectively, with 15 bases between them. This CDR3 is 15 amino acids long. Germline CDR1 is SGHTA and CDR2 is FQGNSA.